Below, 26 T cell receptor beta chains from the same sample are listed, as sequenced in a study of beta chain features in type 1 diabetes. Reverse transcribing all isolated RNA meant expressed TCRB transcripts were sequenced. Profiling relied on immunoSEQ multiplex PCR, and the TCRdb table lists in-frame clones only, not all of them. Of a few hundred thousand clones listed, over 11% are singletons. The sample was naive CD4+ T cells from blood. The receptors were sampled from a man aged 25 to 40 in good health.

In its sample, this clone was seen a few times. The chain couples TRBV19 to TRBJ2-1, with 7 nucleotides matching TRBD2. Germline CDR1 LNHDA, CDR2 SQIVND (reference sequence). The ends lost 5 bases at V and 5 bases at J; junction bases unmatched: 3. There are 13 residues in the CDR3. The CDR3 loop is CASSRTRDNEQFF. The CDR3 DNA is TGTGCCAGTAGTCGGACTAGGGACAATGAGCAGTTCTTC.

The chain uses TRBV7-2 and TRBJ1-1, with no clear D. The CDR3 contains 13 residues. V lost 1 base, J lost 10 bases, and 13 bases lay in between. CDR1 and CDR2 (germline): SGHTA, FQGNSA. The CDR3 loop reads CASSLGDPFGAFF. CDR3 bases: TGTGCCAGCAGCTTAGGAGATCCTTTTGGAGCTTTCTTT.

The chain links TRBV14 to TRBJ1-1; D call uncertain. The ends were cut back, 4 bases at V and 4 bases at J, with 16 bases in the middle. There are 15 residues in the CDR3. Per germline, CDR1 SGHDN and CDR2 FVKESK. CDR3 sequence (DNA): TGTGCCAGCAGCCGCCGGACCGGAGGGATCACTGAAGCTTTCTTT. The encoded protein is CASSRRTGGITEAFF.

The sample holds a few counts of this clone. J is TRBJ1-2 and V is TRBV28; D remains unclear. The germline V and J ends were trimmed by 3 bases and 0 bases, with 5 bases remaining between them. Germline assignment: CDR1 MDHEN and CDR2 SYDVKM. The CDR3 sequence is 13 residues long. The CDR3 loop reads CASSFQANYGYTF. In DNA, the CDR3 is TGTGCCAGCAGTTTTCAAGCTAACTATGGCTACACCTTC.

This clone has just a few counts. This sequence joins TRBV18 and TRBJ1-5, with D possibly TRBD1 on 6 matching bases. CDR1 KGHSH and CDR2 LQKENI come from the germline V gene. The V gene lost 2 bases and the J gene lost 3 bases, with 14 bases spanning the gap. The CDR3 sequence is 16 residues long. The CDR3 DNA sequence: TGTGCCAGCTCACCAGAGGGGCAGGGGCTCAATCAGCCCCAGCATTTT. Translated, it gives CASSPEGQGLNQPQHF. Together with reference TRBV18 and TRBJ1-5, the CDR3 gives the full variable domain: NAGVMQNPRHLVRRRGQEARLRCSPMKGHSHVYWYRQLPEEGLKFMVYLQKENIIDESGMPKERFSAEFPKEGPSILRIQQVVRGDSAAYFCASSPEGQGLNQPQHFGDGTRLSIL.

This chain uses TRBV29-1 with TRBJ2-1, with a weak D call TRBD2 (5 bases). The CDR3 totals 15 residues. Trimming removed 3 bases from V and 2 bases from J, with 14 bases in between. The germline CDR1 and CDR2 sequences are SQVTM and ANQGSEA. As DNA, the CDR3 is TGCAGCGTTGAGGGTGGTTCCGGGGCCTACAATGAGCAGTTCTTC. Encoded protein: CSVEGGSGAYNEQFF.

Points on this clone: At one boundary the junction diverges from the germline segment, which might be a read error. V gene TRBV19 combines with J gene TRBJ2-1, with 9 bases aligning to TRBD2. In germline, CDR1 is LNHDA, CDR2 SQIVND (reference sequence). The CDR3 spans 15 residues. Written as DNA, the CDR3 is TGTGCCAGTAGGATAGCGGGAGCCGCCTACAATGAGCAGTTCTTC. Translated: CASRIAGAAYNEQFF.

This clone was seen a few times. The chain carries TRBV30 and TRBJ1-2, with 7 bases that match TRBD1. Germline CDR1 GTSNPN, CDR2 SVGIG (reference sequence). The length of the CDR3 is 12 residues. The ends lost 7 bases at V and 5 bases at J; junction bases unmatched: 7. The CDR3 coding sequence is TGTGCCTCCTCCCGGGACAGTTATGGCTACACCTTC. Amino acids: CASSRDSYGYTF.

The rearrangement uses TRBV15 and TRBJ2-7; 15 bases agree with TRBD2. The CDR3 totals 16 residues. The V and J ends lost 1 base and 3 bases, in that order; junction bases with no gene match: 1. Germline V CDR1 and CDR2: LNHNV, YYDKDF (reference sequence). This chain's CDR3 is CATSRGGLAGGYEQYV. The CDR3 nucleotides read TGTGCCACCAGCAGAGGGGGACTAGCGGGAGGCTACGAGCAGTACGTC.

This clone was counted a few times. The V and J genes are TRBV30 and TRBJ2-3; possible D gene TRBD2, 5 bases. This CDR3 region has 16 residues. V lost 1 base to trimming and J lost 4 bases, with 18 bases between them. In germline, CDR1 is GTSNPN, CDR2 SVGIG (reference sequence). The chain's CDR3 is CAWSGARIREADTQYF. CDR3 DNA sequence: TGTGCCTGGAGTGGGGCCCGAATTCGGGAAGCAGATACGCAGTATTTT.

The table lists this clone with a few counts. V is TRBV15 and J is TRBJ2-5, with TRBD2 matching 9 bases. Germline CDR1 and CDR2: LNHNV and YYDKDF (reference sequence). The CDR3 runs 16 residues. V was pared by 3 bases and J by 1 base, with 6 bases of the junction left unmatched. For the CDR3, the DNA is TGTGCCACCAGCAGCTTTAGCGGGAGTCCCCAAGAGACCCAGTACTTC. It yields the protein CATSSFSGSPQETQYF.

This clone occurred a few times. This chain links TRBV7-2 with TRBJ2-7; a possible D gene is TRBD2 (5 bases). Trimming took off 4 bases at V and 3 bases at J, with 16 bases between the two ends. Germline V CDR1 and CDR2: SGHTA, FQGNSA. The CDR3 is 15 residues long. The CDR3 DNA sequence: TGTGCCAGCAGCTCCGGCGGGCAGCCAAGCTACGAGCAGTACTTC. Amino acid sequence: CASSSGGQPSYEQYF.

The V gene is TRBV30, the J gene TRBJ1-2, with TRBD1 as a possible D gene (6 bases). Germline-derived CDR1 and CDR2 are GTSNPN and SVGIG (reference sequence). V was shortened by 3 bases and J by 0 bases, with 11 bases between the two germline ends. CDR3 length: 14 residues. CDR3 sequence reads: CAWRGGQTNYGYTF. The CDR3 coding sequence is TGTGCCTGGAGAGGTGGACAGACTAACTATGGCTACACCTTC.

This clone was detected only a few times. The chain is built from TRBV2 and TRBJ2-5, with TRBD1 identical over 7 bases. The J segment lost 1 base and the V segment lost 7 bases, leaving 6 bases of the junction unmatched. CDR1 and CDR2 from the germline V gene are SNHLY and FYNNEI. The CDR3 extends over 14 amino acids. The CDR3 is CASKKGASQETQYF. The CDR3 DNA reads TGTGCCAGCAAAAAGGGGGCTTCCCAAGAGACCCAGTACTTC. The entire variable domain, with the rest obtained from reference TRBV2 and TRBJ2-5, is as follows: EPEVTQTPSHQVTQMGQEVILRCVPISNHLYFYWYRQILGQKVEFLVSFYNNEISEKSEIFDDQFSVERPDGSNFTLKIRSTKLEDSAMYFCASKKGASQETQYFGPGTRLLVL.

V and J are TRBV5-1 and TRBJ2-7; possible D gene TRBD1, 6 bases. Germline V gives CDR1 SGHRS, CDR2 YFSETQ. Trimming took 6 bases from V and 3 from J, leaving 7 bases between them. This CDR3 region has 11 residues. CDR3 loop: CASTGDYEQYF. CDR3 sequence (DNA): TGCGCCAGCACAGGGGACTACGAGCAGTACTTC.

This clone was seen only a few times. This chain joins TRBV27 and TRBJ2-7; possibly TRBD1 for D (5 bases). The germline gives CDR1 MNHEY, CDR2 SMNVEV (reference sequence). V shed 5 bases and J shed 2 bases, with 16 bases lying between them. The CDR3 is made up of 15 amino acids. CDR3 coding DNA: TGTGCCAGCAGTCCACAGGCGTCACGTACCTACGAGCAGTACGTC. This gives the protein CASSPQASRTYEQYV.

In its sample, this clone was seen a few times. The chain is built from TRBV29-1 and TRBJ1-2; D remains unclear. Trimming left V 2 bases short and J 7 bases short, with 14 bases between. This CDR3 region has 13 residues. Germline V gene lookup returns CDR1 SQVTM and CDR2 ANQGSEA. In nucleotides, the CDR3 is TGCAGCGTTGAACGAGGGCGCTTAGGTGGCTACACCTTC. Translating gives CSVERGRLGGYTF. The entire variable domain, with the rest obtained from reference TRBV29-1 and TRBJ1-2, is as follows: SAVISQKPSRDICQRGTSLTIQCQVDSQVTMMFWYRQQPGQSLTLIATANQGSEATYESGFVIDKFPISRPNLTFSTLTVSNMSPEDSSIYLCSVERGRLGGYTFGSGTRLTVV.

The chain employs TRBV28 and TRBJ2-7, with 8 bases that match TRBD2. Unmatched junction bases numbered 8, after V lost 11 bases and J lost 2 bases. The V gene's germline CDR1 is MDHEN and CDR2 SYDVKM. The CDR3 spans 13 residues. CDR3 amino acids: CASRTSSTYEQYF. In DNA form, the CDR3 reads TGTGCCTCTCGGACTAGCTCAACCTACGAGCAGTACTTC.

V gene TRBV4-1 combines with J gene TRBJ2-3; D uncertain. The V gene's germline CDR1 is MGHRA and CDR2 YSYEKL. V lost 1 base and J 2 bases, leaving 7 bases between the germline ends. This CDR3 is 14 amino acids long. CDR3 loop: CASSQVGNTDTQYF. The CDR3 DNA follows: TGCGCCAGCAGCCAAGTGGGAAACACAGATACGCAGTATTTT.

The V call is TRBV5-1, the J call TRBJ2-5; no clear D gene. Trimming removed 1 base at V and 3 bases at J, with 7 bases between. The CDR3 loop spans 13 amino acids. Germline V gives CDR1 SGHRS, CDR2 YFSETQ. The CDR3 coding sequence is TGCGCCAGCAGCTTGCAGGCGGAAGAGACCCAGTACTTC. Translation: CASSLQAEETQYF.

This clone was recorded a few times. This CDR3 is CASSHPGDTQYF. Written as DNA, the CDR3 is TGTGCCAGCAGTCACCCAGGCGATACGCAGTATTTT. The chain joins TRBV7-6 to TRBJ2-3, with D uncertain. The CDR3 totals 12 residues. CDR1 is SGHVS and CDR2 is FNYEAQ in the germline V gene. V was shortened by 6 bases and J by 6 bases, with 10 bases between the two germline ends.

In this sample, this clone turned up a few times. CDR3 sequence: CASSVADGLGETQYF. CDR3 nucleotide sequence: TGTGCCAGCAGCGTAGCTGATGGGCTTGGGGAGACCCAGTACTTC. This chain uses TRBV9 with TRBJ2-5; D gene unclear. The CDR3 extends over 15 amino acids. The V gene's germline CDR1 is SGDLS and CDR2 YYNGEE. Trimming cost V 0 bases and J 5 bases, with 14 bases left between them.

This clone showed up just a few times. The chain has TRBV5-6 and TRBJ2-6; D remains unclear. With 2 bases removed from V and 2 bases from J, the gap between germline ends came to 11 bases. Germline loops: CDR1 SGHDT, CDR2 YYEEEE. CDR3 length equals 16 residues. CDR3 DNA sequence: TGTGCCAGCAGCTTCGAAGGGCTCACTGGGGCCAACGTCCTGACTTTC. This translates into CASSFEGLTGANVLTF.

In its sample, this clone was seen once. This rearrangement joins TRBV7-8 to TRBJ1-2; 9 bases match TRBD1. The J segment lost 4 bases and the V segment lost 1 base, leaving 4 bases of the junction unmatched. In germline, CDR1 is SGHVS, CDR2 FQNEAQ. The CDR3 has 15 amino acids. The CDR3 here is CASSLGTGGVYGYTF. CDR3 coding DNA: TGTGCCAGCAGCTTAGGCACAGGGGGCGTCTATGGCTACACCTTC.

The V gene is TRBV6-5, the J gene TRBJ2-3; possibly TRBD2 for D (6 bases). V shed 6 bases and J shed 8 bases, with 15 bases lying between them. The V gene's germline CDR1 is MNHEY and CDR2 SVGAGI. The CDR3 loop spans 13 amino acids. In nucleotides, the CDR3 is TGTGCCAGCAGAAACCAGGACTACGCTACGCAGTATTTT. Residues: CASRNQDYATQYF.

There are a few counts of this clone. V is TRBV7-2 and J is TRBJ1-2; 10 bases align to TRBD1. The CDR3 has 15 residues. Germline-derived CDR1 and CDR2 are SGHTA and FQGNSA. After removal of 4 bases from V and 6 bases from J, the junction contained 8 bases not matched to a gene. The CDR3 loop reads CASSSRDRGSHGYTF. CDR3 in DNA: TGTGCCAGCAGCTCCCGGGACAGGGGTTCCCATGGCTACACCTTC.